A selection of T cell receptor beta chains follows, all from one sample in a study of CD8 T cells in Susac syndrome. Each CDR3 protein is one row after TCRdb ran MiXCR on the immunoSEQ multiplex PCR reads. The data hold 150,000 to 200,000 distinct CDR3 sequences, with around 93% observed a single time. Sequencing was carried out using CD4+ T cells from PBMCs. These TCRs come from a human donor in good health. The CDR3 runs from the conserved cysteine through the conserved F or W. Fields, in order: V gene, D gene, clone size, J gene, CDR3 protein, CDR3 DNA. The D gene is left open where the match is weak. For some rows the clone size is stated as once, few or many, or as a class when expanded; others skip it.

V: TRBV5-1
D: -
size: -
J: TRBJ2-7
CDR3: CASSFDEGREQYF
DNA: TGCGCCAGCAGCTTCGATGAGGGTCGCGAGCAGTACTTC

V: TRBV5-1
D: TRBD1
size: once
J: TRBJ2-4
CDR3: CASSPGTGTVKNIQYF
DNA: TGCGCCAGCAGCCCCGGAACGGGGACAGTAAAAAACATTCAGTACTTC

V: TRBV25-1
D: -
size: -
J: TRBJ2-5
CDR3: CASSDGLTQETQYF
DNA: TGTGCCAGCAGTGACGGGCTAACCCAAGAGACCCAGTACTTC

V: TRBV30
D: TRBD1
size: -
J: TRBJ2-7
CDR3: CAWSSPGQPYEQYF
DNA: TGTGCCTGGAGTTCCCCGGGACAGCCCTACGAGCAGTACTTC

V: TRBV4-2
D: TRBD1
size: -
J: TRBJ1-6
CDR3: CASSQDQGQVKNNSPLHF
DNA: TGTGCCAGCAGCCAAGACCAGGGACAGGTAAAGAATAATTCACCCCTCCACTTT

V: TRBV12-3/TRBV12-4
D: TRBD1
size: -
J: TRBJ2-2
CDR3: CASSPYRGSGTGELFF
DNA: TGTGCCAGCAGTCCCTACAGGGGATCAGGCACCGGGGAGCTGTTTTTT

V: TRBV10-3
D: -
size: -
J: TRBJ1-5
CDR3: CATRLYSNQPQHF
DNA: TGTGCCACCCGGCTTTATAGCAATCAGCCCCAGCATTTT

V: TRBV4-2
D: TRBD2
size: once
J: TRBJ2-3
CDR3: CASSQDQRGSGDTQYF
DNA: TGTGCCAGCAGCCAAGATCAGCGGGGGAGTGGAGATACGCAGTATTTT

V: TRBV19
D: -
size: -
J: TRBJ2-2
CDR3: CASSGPYPNTGELFF
DNA: TGTGCCAGTAGTGGGCCGTACCCGAACACCGGGGAGCTGTTTTTT

V: TRBV19
D: -
size: -
J: TRBJ2-1
CDR3: CASSISYNEQFF
DNA: TGTGCCAGTAGTATTTCCTACAATGAGCAGTTCTTC

V: TRBV29-1
D: -
size: -
J: TRBJ2-1
CDR3: CSGKATSHNEQFF
DNA: TGCAGCGGTAAGGCCACGTCCCACAATGAGCAGTTCTTC

V: TRBV5-1
D: -
size: -
J: TRBJ2-2
CDR3: CASKGSNTGELFF
DNA: TGCGCCAGCAAGGGCTCTAACACCGGGGAGCTGTTTTTT

V: TRBV7-3
D: -
size: -
J: TRBJ1-1
CDR3: CASSSTGRNTEAFF
DNA: TGTGCCAGCAGCTCTACAGGGAGGAACACTGAAGCTTTCTTT

V: TRBV29-1
D: -
size: -
J: TRBJ2-5
CDR3: CSVIWGINQETQYF
DNA: TGCAGCGTTATATGGGGGATAAACCAAGAGACCCAGTACTTC

V: TRBV20-1
D: -
size: -
J: TRBJ1-1
CDR3: CSARGDGTEAFF
DNA: TGCAGTGCTAGAGGGGACGGGACTGAAGCTTTCTTT

V: TRBV5-4
D: -
size: -
J: TRBJ1-1
CDR3: CASSLAAGKADFGEAFF
DNA: TGTGCCAGCAGCTTGGCCGCGGGTAAGGCCGACTTCGGTGAAGCTTTCTTT

V: TRBV4-2
D: -
size: -
J: TRBJ2-2
CDR3: CASSQVSGDTGELFF
DNA: TGTGCCAGCAGCCAAGTGTCAGGGGACACCGGGGAGCTGTTTTTT

V: TRBV2
D: -
size: -
J: TRBJ2-5
CDR3: CASSERVLTQYF
DNA: TGTGCCAGCAGTGAGCGCGTGTTGACCCAGTACTTC

V: TRBV7-7
D: -
size: -
J: TRBJ2-2
CDR3: CASRDFSGELFF
DNA: TGTGCCAGCCGGGATTTCTCCGGGGAGCTGTTTTTT

V: TRBV4-1
D: TRBD2
size: -
J: TRBJ2-5
CDR3: CASSRGSSGDQETQYF
DNA: TGCGCCAGCAGCAGGGGTAGTAGCGGGGACCAAGAGACCCAGTACTTC

V: TRBV7-9
D: -
size: -
J: TRBJ2-2
CDR3: CASIEAAVRNTGELFF
DNA: TGTGCCAGCATCGAAGCAGCGGTCCGGAACACCGGGGAGCTGTTTTTT

V: TRBV20-1
D: -
size: -
J: TRBJ2-7
CDR3: CSASRQDHEQYF
DNA: TGCAGTGCTAGTCGACAGGATCACGAGCAGTACTTC

V: TRBV24-1
D: -
size: -
J: TRBJ2-2
CDR3: CATSEGGAGTGELFF
DNA: TGTGCCACCAGTGAGGGGGGGGCAGGAACCGGGGAGCTGTTTTTT

V: TRBV12-3/TRBV12-4
D: -
size: -
J: TRBJ1-2
CDR3: CASSPWRPGGGYTF
DNA: TGTGCCAGCAGTCCTTGGAGGCCCGGGGGAGGCTACACCTTC

V: TRBV9
D: -
size: -
J: TRBJ1-4
CDR3: CASSVGHVNEEKLFF
DNA: TGTGCCAGCAGCGTAGGGCATGTAAATGAGGAAAAACTGTTTTTT

V: TRBV5-1
D: TRBD1
size: -
J: TRBJ2-7
CDR3: CASSSGQGREQYF
DNA: TGCGCCAGCAGCTCGGGACAGGGCCGAGAGCAGTACTTC

V: TRBV2
D: TRBD1
size: few
J: TRBJ1-5
CDR3: CASSGTGPQPQHF
DNA: TGTGCCAGCAGTGGGACAGGCCCGCAGCCCCAGCATTTT

V: TRBV18
D: -
size: -
J: TRBJ1-6
CDR3: CASSPADNRSPLHF
DNA: TGTGCCAGCTCACCGGCGGACAACAGGTCACCCCTCCACTTT

V: TRBV27
D: TRBD1
size: -
J: TRBJ1-1
CDR3: CASSFNRGGNTEAFF
DNA: TGTGCCAGCAGTTTTAACAGGGGGGGGAACACTGAAGCTTTCTTT

V: TRBV20-1
D: -
size: -
J: TRBJ1-6
CDR3: CSAPIQWVGSLHF
DNA: TGCAGTGCTCCTATCCAGTGGGTGGGCTCCCTCCACTTT

V: TRBV10-3
D: TRBD2
size: -
J: TRBJ2-3
CDR3: CAISAGSGRTDTQYF
DNA: TGTGCCATCAGTGCTGGTAGCGGGCGCACAGATACGCAGTATTTT

V: TRBV2
D: TRBD1
size: -
J: TRBJ1-6
CDR3: CASIGGQGTSPLHF
DNA: TGTGCCAGCATAGGGGGACAGGGTACCTCACCCCTCCACTTT

V: TRBV29-1
D: -
size: -
J: TRBJ1-5
CDR3: CSVGGNSNQPQHF
DNA: TGCAGCGTTGGAGGGAATAGCAATCAGCCCCAGCATTTT

V: TRBV30
D: -
size: -
J: TRBJ2-3
CDR3: CAWREDATDTQYF
DNA: TGTGCCTGGAGGGAAGACGCAACAGATACGCAGTATTTT

V: TRBV27
D: -
size: -
J: TRBJ2-3
CDR3: CASSPWTLFTDTQYF
DNA: TGTGCCAGCAGTCCCTGGACCTTATTCACAGATACGCAGTATTTT

V: TRBV19
D: TRBD1
size: -
J: TRBJ1-2
CDR3: CASSSWTGESYGYTF
DNA: TGTGCCAGTAGTTCCTGGACAGGGGAGAGCTATGGCTACACCTTC

V: TRBV29-1
D: -
size: -
J: TRBJ1-1
CDR3: CSVGQNTEAFF
DNA: TGCAGCGTTGGACAGAACACTGAAGCTTTCTTT

V: TRBV6-6
D: -
size: -
J: TRBJ2-7
CDR3: CASSYSRAEQYF
DNA: TGTGCCAGCAGTTACAGTCGGGCCGAGCAGTACTTC

V: TRBV9
D: TRBD2
size: -
J: TRBJ2-7
CDR3: CASSGTSGGEQYF
DNA: TGTGCCAGCAGCGGAACTAGCGGGGGCGAGCAGTACTTC

V: TRBV19
D: -
size: -
J: TRBJ1-1
CDR3: CASSIRENTEAFF
DNA: TGTGCCAGTAGTATACGGGAGAACACTGAAGCTTTCTTT

V: TRBV2
D: -
size: -
J: TRBJ2-7
CDR3: CASSVGGEQYF
DNA: TGTGCCAGCAGTGTGGGTGGCGAGCAGTACTTC

V: TRBV29-1
D: TRBD1
size: -
J: TRBJ2-3
CDR3: CSGRGQGISTDTQYF
DNA: TGCAGCGGGCGGGGACAGGGCATTAGCACAGATACGCAGTATTTT

V: TRBV12-3/TRBV12-4
D: TRBD1
size: once
J: TRBJ2-7
CDR3: CASSGRDSPHF
DNA: TGTGCCAGCAGTGGCAGGGACAGCCCTCACTTC

V: TRBV5-1
D: -
size: few
J: TRBJ2-7
CDR3: CASSLGGRAYEQYF
DNA: TGCGCCAGCAGCTTGGGGGGGAGAGCCTACGAGCAGTACTTC

V: TRBV29-1
D: -
size: -
J: TRBJ2-1
CDR3: CSVERSSYNEQFF
DNA: TGCAGTGTTGAACGGAGCTCCTACAATGAGCAGTTCTTC

V: TRBV23-1
D: TRBD1
size: -
J: TRBJ1-4
CDR3: CASSPYLRQGSKPPTNEKLFF
DNA: TGCGCCAGCAGTCCCTACCTCAGACAGGGATCGAAACCCCCAACTAATGAAAAACTGTTTTTT

V: TRBV12-3/TRBV12-4
D: -
size: once
J: TRBJ1-1
CDR3: CASNAAGREAFF
DNA: TGTGCCAGCAATGCGGCCGGCAGGGAAGCTTTCTTT

V: TRBV20-1
D: -
size: -
J: TRBJ1-3
CDR3: CSASGSIGAGNTIYF
DNA: TGCAGTGCTAGCGGAAGTATAGGGGCTGGAAACACCATATATTTT